Listed below are T cell receptor beta chains from one sample, sequenced in a study of Ad26.COV2.S vaccination and SARS-CoV-2 variants. Profiling relied on immunoSEQ multiplex PCR, and the TCRdb table lists in-frame clones only, not all of them. This table has approximately 340,000 clones, around 84% appearing once. Specimen: peripheral blood, collected in a trial of Ad26.COV2.S vaccine versus placebo. These receptors were collected from a person aged 18 to 65 who received the Ad26.COV2.S COVID-19 vaccine or a placebo. CDR3s include the opening cysteine and the closing phenylalanine or tryptophan. Fields, in order: V gene, clone size, CDR3 length, J gene, D gene, CDR3 DNA, CDR3 protein. D genes are given only for firm matches. Clone size is shown for a subset of rows, as once, few, many or a class of expanded clone.

TRBV20-1	.	11	TRBJ2-7	.	TGCAGTGCTAGCGGGACCTACGAGCAGTACTTC	CSASGTYEQYF
TRBV30	.	13	TRBJ2-5	.	TGTGCCTGGAGCAGGGAAATCCAAGAGACCCAGTACTTC	CAWSREIQETQYF
TRBV18	.	17	TRBJ1-3	TRBD1	TGTGCCAGCTCACCACCTAGCAGGGGGGCTTCTGGAAACACCATATATTTT	CASSPPSRGASGNTIYF
TRBV27	.	16	TRBJ2-1	TRBD2	TGTGCCAGCCGCACCCCCCGGGGGGGGCCCAGGAATGAGCAGTTCTTC	CASRTPRGGPRNEQFF
TRBV5-1	once	16	TRBJ2-1	.	TGCGCCAGCAGCTTGCAGTACTCGAGCTCCTACAATGAGCAGTTCTTC	CASSLQYSSSYNEQFF
TRBV28	.	12	TRBJ2-1	.	TGTGCCAGCAGTTTAAGGTCAAATGAGCAGTTCTTC	CASSLRSNEQFF
TRBV6-2/TRBV6-3	few	15	TRBJ1-5	.	TGTGCCAGCAGCCCCGTCCTGTGGGGTTCTCAGCCCCAGCATTTT	CASSPVLWGSQPQHF
TRBV7-2	few	13	TRBJ1-2	.	TGTGCCAGCAGCTCGGGGGTTAACTATGGCTACACCTTC	CASSSGVNYGYTF
TRBV7-9	.	16	TRBJ1-3	.	TGTGCCAGCAGCTTAGACGTCAGGGTGCCTGGAAACACCATATATTTT	CASSLDVRVPGNTIYF
TRBV28	few	15	TRBJ2-7	.	TGTGCCAGCAGTTTATGGCGGGGCAGCTCCTACGAGCAGTACTTC	CASSLWRGSSYEQYF
TRBV7-2	few	16	TRBJ1-2	TRBD1	TGTGCCAGCAGCTTATCCGACAGGGTCCCAGCCCATGGCTACACCTTC	CASSLSDRVPAHGYTF
TRBV9	.	17	TRBJ2-2	.	TGTGCCAGCAGCGTAGCTGTTCGCCGTTCGAACACCGGGGAGCTGTTTTTT	CASSVAVRRSNTGELFF
TRBV6-4	.	12	TRBJ1-2	.	TGTGCCAGCAGTGCTCAGAACTATGGCTACACCTTC	CASSAQNYGYTF
TRBV9	.	14	TRBJ2-7	TRBD1	TGTGCCAGCAGCGTGGGACAGGGAACCTACGAGCAGTACTTC	CASSVGQGTYEQYF
TRBV18	.	15	TRBJ2-5	TRBD1	TGTGCCAGCTCACCTCGCAGGGGGCATCAAGAGACCCAGTACTTC	CASSPRRGHQETQYF
TRBV30	.	16	TRBJ1-2	.	TGTGCCTGGAACTTGGCGGGGGGGCGCGGGGTCTATGGCTACACCTTC	CAWNLAGGRGVYGYTF
TRBV7-9	.	15	TRBJ1-5	TRBD1	TGTGCCAGCAGCCCGGGGACAGTTCGCAATCAGCCCCAGCATTTT	CASSPGTVRNQPQHF
TRBV5-1	.	20	TRBJ2-3	TRBD2	TGCGCCAGCAGCTTCTCCGGGACTAGCGGGAGGGCCAAGGGCACAGATACGCAGTATTTT	CASSFSGTSGRAKGTDTQYF
TRBV7-9	.	12	TRBJ1-5	.	TGTGCCAGCAGCAGACAGGTTCAGCCCCAGCATTTT	CASSRQVQPQHF
TRBV12-3/TRBV12-4	.	13	TRBJ2-7	.	TGTGCCAGCAGTTTGGGGGGCTACTACGAGCAGTACTTC	CASSLGGYYEQYF
TRBV19	.	16	TRBJ1-1	.	TGTGCCAGTAGCCCTCGGACAGCCTTTATGAACACTGAAGCTTTCTTT	CASSPRTAFMNTEAFF
TRBV19	.	15	TRBJ2-1	.	TGTGCCAGTAAGGGCGGGAACGACTTATACAATGAGCAGTTCTTC	CASKGGNDLYNEQFF
TRBV7-9	.	17	TRBJ2-1	.	TGTGCCAGCAGCCGATCCTCGGGACGGGGACTCTACAATGAGCAGTTCTTC	CASSRSSGRGLYNEQFF
TRBV25-1	.	16	TRBJ2-2	.	TGTGCCAGCAGTGCAAGGAACAGAGAGAACACCGGGGAGCTGTTTTTT	CASSARNRENTGELFF
TRBV2	.	15	TRBJ1-4	TRBD1	TGTGCCAGCAGTGAGGAGGACAGGGGAAATGAAAAACTGTTTTTT	CASSEEDRGNEKLFF
TRBV5-1	.	14	TRBJ2-5	.	TGCGCCAGCAGCTTGGGCCCCAATCAAGAGACCCAGTACTTC	CASSLGPNQETQYF
TRBV7-8	.	19	TRBJ1-2	TRBD1	TGTGCCAGCAGCCCCCGGGGCAGACAGGGGCGGTATTTATTGGGTGGCTACACCTTC	CASSPRGRQGRYLLGGYTF
TRBV5-6	.	16	TRBJ2-7	TRBD2	TGTGCCAGCAGCTTGTTTAGTTTCGGGACTAGCGTTGAGCAGTACTTC	CASSLFSFGTSVEQYF
TRBV29-1	.	14	TRBJ1-3	.	TGCAGCGTTGAAGATTGGAATTCTGGAAACACCATATATTTT	CSVEDWNSGNTIYF
TRBV12-3/TRBV12-4	.	12	TRBJ1-1	.	TGTGCCAGCAGTTCCGTGGGGCTTACGGCTTTCTTT	CASSSVGLTAFF
TRBV15	.	13	TRBJ2-2	.	TGTGCCACCAGAACTCAGAACACCGGGGAGCTGTTTTTT	CATRTQNTGELFF
TRBV6-5	.	15	TRBJ1-1	TRBD1	TGTGCCAGCAGTTATCAGGGACAGGGTGGCACTGAAGCTTTCTTT	CASSYQGQGGTEAFF
TRBV6-1	.	16	TRBJ2-7	TRBD1	TGTGCCAGCAGTGATAACCCGACAGGGTTTCCCTACGAGCAGTACTTC	CASSDNPTGFPYEQYF
TRBV15	.	16	TRBJ2-2	.	TGTGCCACCAGCAGGGCAAACGGGCCCCGTACCGGGGAGCTGTTTTTT	CATSRANGPRTGELFF
TRBV19	.	14	TRBJ2-2	.	TGTGCCAGCCAGGCTGGGGCGGAGGGCGGGGAGCTGTTTTTT	CASQAGAEGGELFF
TRBV11-2	few	17	TRBJ2-1	.	TGTGCCAGCAGCTTAACTCGACACCCCAGGGGTTCCAATGAGCAGTTCTTC	CASSLTRHPRGSNEQFF
TRBV5-1	.	13	TRBJ2-7	TRBD1	TGCGCCAGCAGCTCCGACAGGGCCAACGAGCAGTACTTC	CASSSDRANEQYF
TRBV6-5	.	16	TRBJ1-1	TRBD1	TGTGCCAGCAGTTACTCGGTGAGGACAGGACACTTTGAAGCTTTCTTT	CASSYSVRTGHFEAFF
TRBV3-1/TRBV3-2	many	17	TRBJ2-7	TRBD2	TGTGCCAGCAGCCCCACCACCGGGACTAGCGGGAGTTACGAGCAGTACTTC	CASSPTTGTSGSYEQYF
TRBV2	.	15	TRBJ2-3	.	TGTGCCAGCAGTGCCGAGGGTACCCGCACAGATACGCAGTATTTT	CASSAEGTRTDTQYF
TRBV15	once	15	TRBJ1-5	.	TGTGCCACCAGTAGTGACACTCGGGGGGATCAGCCCCAGCATTTT	CATSSDTRGDQPQHF
TRBV27	.	15	TRBJ1-6	.	TGTGCCAGCAGTTTGGGGATTTCCTATAATTCACCCCTCCACTTT	CASSLGISYNSPLHF
TRBV3-1/TRBV3-2	.	17	TRBJ2-1	TRBD2	TGTGCCAGCAGCCAAGGCGTAGCGGGAGGGCCGGGGAATGAGCAGTTCTTC	CASSQGVAGGPGNEQFF
TRBV4-1	.	15	TRBJ2-3	.	TGCGCCAGCAGCCAAGGCAGCAAAGGGGCAGATACGCAGTATTTT	CASSQGSKGADTQYF
TRBV4-3	.	17	TRBJ2-1	TRBD2	TGCGCCAGCAGCCCGTCTAGCGGGAGGGCTGTGTGGAATGAGCAGTTCTTC	CASSPSSGRAVWNEQFF
TRBV7-2	.	15	TRBJ1-2	.	TGTGCCAGCAGCTTAATCGGACAGAGGAACTATGGCTACACCTTC	CASSLIGQRNYGYTF
TRBV10-1	.	15	TRBJ2-3	TRBD2	TGCGCCAGCAGCCCTTTAGCGGGAGGAACAGATACGCAGTATTTT	CASSPLAGGTDTQYF
TRBV7-2	.	15	TRBJ2-1	.	TGTGCCAGCGGGCGGGGAGGTTATTTGGGCAATGAGCAGTTCTTC	CASGRGGYLGNEQFF
TRBV7-2	.	17	TRBJ2-3	TRBD2	TGTGCCAGCAGCTTATGGGCTAGCGGGAGTAATCCAGATACGCAGTATTTT	CASSLWASGSNPDTQYF
TRBV30	once	13	TRBJ1-3	.	TGTGCCTGGGACGGAGAAGGTGGAAACACCATATATTTT	CAWDGEGGNTIYF
TRBV7-2	.	15	TRBJ2-1	TRBD1	TGTGCCAGCAGCTCGGGACAGGGTCCCTACAATGAGCAGTTCTTC	CASSSGQGPYNEQFF